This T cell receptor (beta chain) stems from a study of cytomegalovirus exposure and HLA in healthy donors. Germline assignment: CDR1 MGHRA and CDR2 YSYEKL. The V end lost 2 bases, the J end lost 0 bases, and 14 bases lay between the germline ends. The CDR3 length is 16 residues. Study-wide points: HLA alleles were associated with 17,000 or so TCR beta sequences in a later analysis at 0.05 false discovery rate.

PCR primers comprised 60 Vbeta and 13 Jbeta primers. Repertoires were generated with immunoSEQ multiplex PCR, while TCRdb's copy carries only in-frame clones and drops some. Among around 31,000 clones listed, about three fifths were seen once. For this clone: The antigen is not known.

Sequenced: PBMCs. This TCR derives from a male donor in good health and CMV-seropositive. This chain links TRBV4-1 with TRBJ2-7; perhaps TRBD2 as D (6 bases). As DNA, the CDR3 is TGCGCCAGCAGCCAAATTACGGGACTTAGCTCCTACGAGCAGTACTTC. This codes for CASSQITGLSSYEQYF.